The entry that follows covers one T cell receptor beta chain sequence. CDR1 and CDR2 from the germline V gene are SNHLY and FYNNEI. The CDR3 totals 18 residues. V lost 0 bases, J lost 2 bases, and 13 bases stayed unmatched. This sample is drawn from a study of shared clonotypes between healthy human individuals. Study-wide background: With ages of 18 to 49, the donors were two women and three men.

Evenly divided among several immunoSEQ plates was the genomic DNA of each subset. The input for sorted-subset replicate PCRs was 200 to 250 ng DNA, approximately 30,000 T cell genomes. The repertoire was sequenced with immunoSEQ multiplex PCR; TCRdb's copy has only in-frame clones and lacks some. This sample has 2,500,000 or so clones, with more than 80% found just once. The receptor comes from a man between 18 and 35 years old in good health. Sequencing was done on a sample of naive CD4+ T cells sorted from blood. Indicated subset: CD45RA+ positively selected. The J gene is TRBJ2-7, the V gene TRBV2; TRBD1 matches at 7 bases. This chain's CDR3 is CASSEANGPGTVTYEQYF. For the CDR3, the DNA is TGTGCCAGCAGTGAAGCGAACGGCCCCGGGACAGTAACCTACGAGCAGTACTTC.